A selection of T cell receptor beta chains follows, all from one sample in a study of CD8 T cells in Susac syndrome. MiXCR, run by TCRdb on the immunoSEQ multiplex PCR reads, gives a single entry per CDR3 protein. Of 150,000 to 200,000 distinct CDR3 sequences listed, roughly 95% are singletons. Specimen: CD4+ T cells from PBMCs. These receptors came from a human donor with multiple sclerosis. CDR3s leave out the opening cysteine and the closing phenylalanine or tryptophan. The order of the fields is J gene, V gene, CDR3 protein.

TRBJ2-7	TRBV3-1	ASSQDRGSQGVGSGRAREQY
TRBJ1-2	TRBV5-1	ASSEGHNGYT
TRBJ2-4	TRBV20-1	SAPQGQIQY
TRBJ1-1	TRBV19	ASNRVNEAF
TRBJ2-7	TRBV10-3	AISESGTRGYEQY
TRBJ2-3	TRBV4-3	ASSLTVADTQY
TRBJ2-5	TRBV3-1	ASSQVAGGAQETQY
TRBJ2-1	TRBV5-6	ASSSSLNEQF
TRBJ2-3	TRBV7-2	ASSPSAREWEDTQY
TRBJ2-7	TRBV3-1	ASSLRDEQY
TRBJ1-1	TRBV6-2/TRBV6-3	ASRPNPMNTEAF
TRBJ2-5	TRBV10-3	AIARGQETQY
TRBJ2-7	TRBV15	ATSRARNYEQY
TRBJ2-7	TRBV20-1	SARMGQGAYEQY
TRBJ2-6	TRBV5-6	ASSFGRRSSGANVLT
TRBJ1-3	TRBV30	AWWWSSGNTIY
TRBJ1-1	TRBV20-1	SARDDRQTEAF
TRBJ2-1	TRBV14	ASSQVAWEQF
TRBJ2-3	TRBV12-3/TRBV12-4	ASSFGGGQGADTQY
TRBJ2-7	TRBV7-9	ASSHPQGPYEQY
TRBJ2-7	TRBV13	ASSPRRNNYEQY
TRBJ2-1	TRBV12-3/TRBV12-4	ASSWTSYNEQF
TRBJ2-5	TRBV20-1	SAEGTGETQY
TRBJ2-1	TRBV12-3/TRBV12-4	ASSLTLAGAYNEQF
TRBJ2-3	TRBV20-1	SAGRTSGSADTQY
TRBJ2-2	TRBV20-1	SARDRRWPSGELF
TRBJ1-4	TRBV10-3	AISPGEKLF
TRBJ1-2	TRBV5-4	ASSPSVVGRDGYT
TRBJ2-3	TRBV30	AWSVRGHTDTQY
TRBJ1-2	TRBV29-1	SVEGGGQGAYYGYT
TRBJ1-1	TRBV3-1	ASSQGAGGAF
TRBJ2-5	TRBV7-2	ASRSGAEETQY
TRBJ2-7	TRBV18	ASSIRFKDYEQY
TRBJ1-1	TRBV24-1	ATSDPTPLGEKAF
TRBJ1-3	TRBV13	ASSFRRVATIY
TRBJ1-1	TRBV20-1	SAGPPQGFASEAF
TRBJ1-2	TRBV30	AWSRRTAYGYT
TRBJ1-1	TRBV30	AWSVLGGNTEAF
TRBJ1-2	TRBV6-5	ASSYRGTLNYGYT
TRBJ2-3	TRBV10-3	AINPGQGPDTQY